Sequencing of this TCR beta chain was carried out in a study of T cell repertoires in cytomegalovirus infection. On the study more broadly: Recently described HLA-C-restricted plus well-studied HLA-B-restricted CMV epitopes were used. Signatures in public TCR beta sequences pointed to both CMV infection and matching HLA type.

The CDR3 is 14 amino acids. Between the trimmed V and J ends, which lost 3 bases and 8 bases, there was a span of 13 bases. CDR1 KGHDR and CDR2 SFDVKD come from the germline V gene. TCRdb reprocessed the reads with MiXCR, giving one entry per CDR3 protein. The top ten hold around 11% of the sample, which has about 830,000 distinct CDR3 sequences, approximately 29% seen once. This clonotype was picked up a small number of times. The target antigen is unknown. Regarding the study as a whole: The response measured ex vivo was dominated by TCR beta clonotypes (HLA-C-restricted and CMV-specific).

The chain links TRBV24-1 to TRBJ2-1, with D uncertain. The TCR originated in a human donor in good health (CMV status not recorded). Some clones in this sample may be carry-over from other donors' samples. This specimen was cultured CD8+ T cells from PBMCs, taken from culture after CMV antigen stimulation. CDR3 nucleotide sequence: TGTGCCACCAGTGATACCGGGTACCCCTATGAGCAGTTCTTC. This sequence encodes CATSDTGYPYEQFF.